Presented here are 6 T cell receptor beta chains from one specimen sequenced in a study of blood T cell repertoires in COVID-19 (dated by TCRdb to 2020 to 2022). Library preparation employed the immunoSEQ multiplex PCR assay. TCRdb holds this immuneACCESS table with in-frame rearrangements only. Some clones are missing; in checked studies, unresolved V genes explain under half, and the rest has no known cause. In this sample the table shows roughly 120,000 clones, roughly 80% of which occur a single time. Jointly, the top ten make up 16% of the sample. What was sequenced was peripheral blood. The receptors stem from a woman aged 60-75 years with acute or convalescent COVID-19.

V and J are TRBV5-6 and TRBJ1-5; possible D gene TRBD1, 5 bases. Trimming left V 4 bases short and J 10 bases short, with 12 bases between. CDR1 SGHDT and CDR2 YYEEEE come from the germline V gene. There are 12 residues in the CDR3. CDR3 protein: CASSLRQGPQHF. CDR3 nucleotide sequence: TGTGCCAGCAGCCTTCGTCAGGGTCCCCAGCATTTT.

V and J are TRBV28 and TRBJ1-6; D gene uncertain. Trimming cost V 10 bases and J 8 bases, with 18 bases left between them. CDR1 is MDHEN and CDR2 is SYDVKM in the germline V gene. The CDR3 consists of 14 residues. The CDR3 region has the DNA TGTGCCACCCCGGGAGGCTCCGGAGATTCACCCCTCCACTTT. It yields the protein CATPGGSGDSPLHF.

The chain carries TRBV10-2 and TRBJ2-1, with D maybe TRBD2 (5 bases). The V end was cut by 3 bases, the J end by 2 bases, with 8 bases between. CDR3 size: 14 residues. Germline lookup yields CDR1 WSHSY and CDR2 SAAADI. The CDR3 region is CASSDGLTYNEQFF. CDR3 sequence (DNA): TGCGCCAGCAGTGATGGACTTACCTACAATGAGCAGTTCTTC.

The chain employs TRBV18 and TRBJ1-4; D is possibly TRBD1 (6 bases). CDR3 length: 14 residues. V lost 3 bases to trimming and J lost 8 bases, with 13 bases between them. Germline values: CDR1 KGHSH, CDR2 LQKENI. The CDR3: CASSPPGHLEKLFF. DNA of the CDR3: TGTGCCAGCTCACCCCCGGGACACCTAGAAAAACTGTTTTTT. Supplemented by reference TRBV18 and TRBJ1-4, the full variable domain reads NAGVMQNPRHLVRRRGQEARLRCSPMKGHSHVYWYRQLPEEGLKFMVYLQKENIIDESGMPKERFSAEFPKEGPSILRIQQVVRGDSAAYFCASSPPGHLEKLFFGSGTQLSVL.

This rearrangement joins TRBV5-1 to TRBJ1-6; TRBD1 matches at 7 bases. The CDR3 runs to 14 residues. Germline V gene data show CDR1 as SGHRS and CDR2 as YFSETQ. The V gene end was trimmed by 2 bases and the J gene end by 5 bases; junction bases not matched to a gene: 1. CDR3 sequence: CASSLGQDNSPLHF. Here the CDR3 DNA reads TGCGCCAGCAGCTTAGGACAGGATAATTCACCCCTCCACTTT. Looking up the rest from reference TRBV5-1 and TRBJ1-6 gives the full variable domain: KAGVTQTPRYLIKTRGQQVTLSCSPISGHRSVSWYQQTPGQGLQFLFEYFSETQRNKGNFPGRFSGRQFSNSRSEMNVSTLELGDSALYLCASSLGQDNSPLHFGNGTRLTVT.

This chain links TRBV2 with TRBJ2-5, with D possibly matching TRBD1 (6 bases). The V and J ends lost 7 bases and 2 bases respectively, with 11 bases between them. Germline CDR1 reads SNHLY; CDR2 reads FYNNEI. This CDR3 is built from 13 residues. CDR3 nucleotide sequence: TGTGCCAGCACCCAAGACAGGCAAGAGACCCAGTACTTC. Residues: CASTQDRQETQYF.